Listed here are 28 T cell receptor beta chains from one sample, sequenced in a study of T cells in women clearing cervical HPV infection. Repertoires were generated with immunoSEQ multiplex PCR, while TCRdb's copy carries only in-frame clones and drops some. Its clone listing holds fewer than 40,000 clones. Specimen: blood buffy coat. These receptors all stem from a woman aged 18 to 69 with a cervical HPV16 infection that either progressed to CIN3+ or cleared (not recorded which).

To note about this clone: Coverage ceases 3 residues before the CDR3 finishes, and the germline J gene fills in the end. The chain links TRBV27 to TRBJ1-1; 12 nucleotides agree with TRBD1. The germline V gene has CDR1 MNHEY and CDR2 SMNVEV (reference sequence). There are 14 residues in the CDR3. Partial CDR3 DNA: TGTGCCAGCACTTCGTCCCGGGACAGGGGGCAA. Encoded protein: CASTSSRDRGQ. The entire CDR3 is CASTSSRDRGQAFF.

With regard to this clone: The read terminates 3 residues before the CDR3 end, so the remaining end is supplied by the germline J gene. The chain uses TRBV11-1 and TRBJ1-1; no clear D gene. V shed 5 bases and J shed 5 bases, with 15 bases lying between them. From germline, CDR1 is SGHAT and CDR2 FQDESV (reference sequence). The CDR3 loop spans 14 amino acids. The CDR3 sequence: CASSRPGSGTEAFF. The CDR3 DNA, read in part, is TGTGCCAGCAGCCGCCCGGGGAGCGGAACTGAA.

The part of the CDR3 DNA that was read is TGTGCCTGGAGTGTAGCGGGGGGGAATGAG. It yields the protein CAWSVAGGNE. The entire CDR3 protein reads CAWSVAGGNEQFF. The chain employs TRBV30 and TRBJ2-1; 10 bases are a match to TRBD2. The CDR3 goes on 3 residues after the read ends, and that part is filled in from the germline J gene. The CDR3 is made up of 13 amino acids. V shed 0 bases, J shed 7 bases, and the junction held 0 bases outside the gene matches. The germline gives CDR1 GTSNPN, CDR2 SVGIG (reference sequence).

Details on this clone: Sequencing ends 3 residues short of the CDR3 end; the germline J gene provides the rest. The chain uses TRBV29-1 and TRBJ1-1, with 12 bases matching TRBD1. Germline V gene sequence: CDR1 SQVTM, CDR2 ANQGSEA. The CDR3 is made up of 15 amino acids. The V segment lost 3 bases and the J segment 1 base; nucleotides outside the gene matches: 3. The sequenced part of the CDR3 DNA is TGCAGCGTTGAGGGACAGGGGGCGAGGAACACTGAA. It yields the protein CSVEGQGARNTE. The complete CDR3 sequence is CSVEGQGARNTEAFF.

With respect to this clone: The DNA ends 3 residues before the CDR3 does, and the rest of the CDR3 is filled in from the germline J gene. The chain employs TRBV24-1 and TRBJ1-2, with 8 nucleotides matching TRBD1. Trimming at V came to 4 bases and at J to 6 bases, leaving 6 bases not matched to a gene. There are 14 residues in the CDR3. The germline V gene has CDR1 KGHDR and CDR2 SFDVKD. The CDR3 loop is CATSETDRDHGYTF. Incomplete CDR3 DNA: TGTGCCACCAGTGAGACGGACAGGGACCATGGC.

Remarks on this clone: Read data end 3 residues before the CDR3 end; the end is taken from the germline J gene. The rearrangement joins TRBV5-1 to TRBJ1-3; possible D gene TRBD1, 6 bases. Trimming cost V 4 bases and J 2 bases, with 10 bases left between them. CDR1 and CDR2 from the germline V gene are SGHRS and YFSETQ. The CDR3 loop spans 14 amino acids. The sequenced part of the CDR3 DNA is TGCGCCAGCAGCCCAGGGGCGGCTGGAAACACC. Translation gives CASSPGAAGNT. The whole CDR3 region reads CASSPGAAGNTIYF.

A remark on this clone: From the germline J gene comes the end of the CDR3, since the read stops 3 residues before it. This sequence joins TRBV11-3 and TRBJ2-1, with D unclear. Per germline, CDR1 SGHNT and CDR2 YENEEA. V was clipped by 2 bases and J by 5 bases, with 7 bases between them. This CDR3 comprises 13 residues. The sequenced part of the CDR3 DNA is TGTGCCAGCAGCTTAAAGCATAACAATGAG. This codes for CASSLKHNNE. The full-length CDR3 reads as CASSLKHNNEQFF.

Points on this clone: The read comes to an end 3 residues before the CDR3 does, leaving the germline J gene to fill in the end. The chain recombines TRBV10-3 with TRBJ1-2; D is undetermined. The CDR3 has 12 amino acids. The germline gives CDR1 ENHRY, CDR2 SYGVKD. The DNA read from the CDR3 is TGTGCCATCACCCAAGGTGAGGGCGGC. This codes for CAITQGEGG. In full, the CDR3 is CAITQGEGGYTF.

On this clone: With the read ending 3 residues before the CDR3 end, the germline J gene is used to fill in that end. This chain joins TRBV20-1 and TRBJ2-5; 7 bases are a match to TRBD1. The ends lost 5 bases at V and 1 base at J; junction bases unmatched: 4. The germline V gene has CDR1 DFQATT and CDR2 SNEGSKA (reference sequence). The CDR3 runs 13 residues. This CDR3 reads CSAWTGGQETQYF. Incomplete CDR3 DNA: TGCAGTGCTTGGACAGGTGGCCAAGAGACC.

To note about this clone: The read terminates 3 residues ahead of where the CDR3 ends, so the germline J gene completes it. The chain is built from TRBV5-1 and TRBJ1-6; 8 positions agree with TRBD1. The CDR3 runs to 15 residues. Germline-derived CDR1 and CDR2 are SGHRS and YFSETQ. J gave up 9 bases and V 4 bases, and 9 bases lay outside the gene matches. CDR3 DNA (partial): TGCGCCAGCAGCCCCAGGACAGGGTCGGCTTCACCC. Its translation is CASSPRTGSASP. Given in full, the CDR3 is CASSPRTGSASPLHF. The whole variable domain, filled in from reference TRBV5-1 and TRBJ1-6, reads KAGVTQTPRYLIKTRGQQVTLSCSPISGHRSVSWYQQTPGQGLQFLFEYFSETQRNKGNFPGRFSGRQFSNSRSEMNVSTLELGDSALYLCASSPRTGSASPLHFGNGTRLTVT.

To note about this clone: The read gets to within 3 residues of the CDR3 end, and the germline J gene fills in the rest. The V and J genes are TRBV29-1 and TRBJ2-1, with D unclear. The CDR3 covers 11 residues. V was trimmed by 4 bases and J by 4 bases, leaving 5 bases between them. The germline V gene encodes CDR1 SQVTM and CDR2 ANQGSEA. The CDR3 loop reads CSVAPYNEQFF. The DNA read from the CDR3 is TGCAGCGTTGCCCCGTACAATGAG.

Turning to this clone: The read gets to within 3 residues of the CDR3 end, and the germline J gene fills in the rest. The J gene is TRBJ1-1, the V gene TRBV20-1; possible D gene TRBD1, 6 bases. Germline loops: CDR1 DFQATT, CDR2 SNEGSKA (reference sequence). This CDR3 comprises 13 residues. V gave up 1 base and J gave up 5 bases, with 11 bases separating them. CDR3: CSARAFTGTEAFF. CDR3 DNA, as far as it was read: TGCAGTGCTAGAGCCTTTACAGGGACTGAA.

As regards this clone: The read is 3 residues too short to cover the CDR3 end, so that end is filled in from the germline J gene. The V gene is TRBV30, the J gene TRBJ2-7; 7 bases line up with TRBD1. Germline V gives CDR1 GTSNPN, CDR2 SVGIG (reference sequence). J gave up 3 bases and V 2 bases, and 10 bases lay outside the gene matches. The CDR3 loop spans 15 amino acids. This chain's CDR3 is CAWSQPGQRIYEQYF. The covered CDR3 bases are TGTGCCTGGAGTCAACCGGGACAGAGAATCTACGAG.

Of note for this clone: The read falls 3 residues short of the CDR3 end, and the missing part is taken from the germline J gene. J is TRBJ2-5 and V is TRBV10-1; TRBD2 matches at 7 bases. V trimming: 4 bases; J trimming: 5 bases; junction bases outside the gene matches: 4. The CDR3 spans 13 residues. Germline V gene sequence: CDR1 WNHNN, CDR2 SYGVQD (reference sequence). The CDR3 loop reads CASSGGLGETQYF. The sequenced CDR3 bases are TGCGCCAGCAGTGGAGGACTAGGGGAGACC.

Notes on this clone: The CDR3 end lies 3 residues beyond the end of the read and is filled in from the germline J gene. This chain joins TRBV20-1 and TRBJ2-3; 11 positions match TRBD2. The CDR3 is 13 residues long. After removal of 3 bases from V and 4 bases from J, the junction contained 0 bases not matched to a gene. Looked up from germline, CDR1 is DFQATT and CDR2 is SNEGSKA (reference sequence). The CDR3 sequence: CSASSGGADTQYF. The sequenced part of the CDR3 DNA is TGCAGTGCTAGTAGCGGGGGGGCAGATACG.

The chain's CDR3 is CSARSIGQLYEQYF. The DNA read from the CDR3 is TGCAGTGCTAGATCAATCGGACAGCTCTACGAG. The chain employs TRBV20-1 and TRBJ2-7, with D possibly matching TRBD1 (6 bases). The read terminates 3 residues ahead of where the CDR3 ends, so the germline J gene completes it. Germline V gene sequence: CDR1 DFQATT, CDR2 SNEGSKA (reference sequence). The length of the CDR3 is 14 residues. V lost 2 bases and J lost 3, with 14 bases in between.

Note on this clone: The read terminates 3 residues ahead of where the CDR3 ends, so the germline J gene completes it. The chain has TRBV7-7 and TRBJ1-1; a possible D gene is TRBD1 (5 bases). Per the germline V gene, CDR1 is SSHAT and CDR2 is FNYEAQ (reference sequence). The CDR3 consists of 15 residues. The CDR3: CASSPTAGDSYEAFF. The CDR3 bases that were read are TGTGCCAGCAGCCCAACAGCGGGGGACTCCTACGAG.

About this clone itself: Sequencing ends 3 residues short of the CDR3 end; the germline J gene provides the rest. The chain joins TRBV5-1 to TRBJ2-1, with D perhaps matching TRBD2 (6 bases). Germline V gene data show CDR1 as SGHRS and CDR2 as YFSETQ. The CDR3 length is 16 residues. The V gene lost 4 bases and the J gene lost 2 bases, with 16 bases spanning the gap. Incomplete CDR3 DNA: TGCGCCAGCAGCGCACACCTAGCGTACACCTACAATGAG. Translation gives CASSAHLAYTYNE. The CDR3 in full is CASSAHLAYTYNEQFF.

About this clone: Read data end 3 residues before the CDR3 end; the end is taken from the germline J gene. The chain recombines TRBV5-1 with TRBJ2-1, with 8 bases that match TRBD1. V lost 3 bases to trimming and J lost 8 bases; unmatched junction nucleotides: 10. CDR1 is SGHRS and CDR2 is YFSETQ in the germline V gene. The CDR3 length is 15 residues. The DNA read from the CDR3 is TGCGCCAGCAGCTATTCGGACAGGGAGATTGATGAG. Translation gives CASSYSDREIDE. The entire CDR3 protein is CASSYSDREIDEQFF. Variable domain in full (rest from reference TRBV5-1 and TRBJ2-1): KAGVTQTPRYLIKTRGQQVTLSCSPISGHRSVSWYQQTPGQGLQFLFEYFSETQRNKGNFPGRFSGRQFSNSRSEMNVSTLELGDSALYLCASSYSDREIDEQFFGPGTRLTVL.

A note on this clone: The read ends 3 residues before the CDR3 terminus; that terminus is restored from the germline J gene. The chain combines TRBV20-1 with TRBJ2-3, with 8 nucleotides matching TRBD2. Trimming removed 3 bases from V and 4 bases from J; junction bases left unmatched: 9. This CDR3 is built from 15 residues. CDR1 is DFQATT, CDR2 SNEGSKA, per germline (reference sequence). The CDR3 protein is CSARVPGLDPDTQYF. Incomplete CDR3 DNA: TGCAGTGCTAGGGTCCCGGGACTAGACCCAGATACG.

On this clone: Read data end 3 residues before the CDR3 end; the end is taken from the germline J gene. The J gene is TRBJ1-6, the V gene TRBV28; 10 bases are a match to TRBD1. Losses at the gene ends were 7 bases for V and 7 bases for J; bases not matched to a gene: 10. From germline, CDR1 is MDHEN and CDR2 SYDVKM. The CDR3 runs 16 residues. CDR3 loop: CASNPGQGRLNSPLHF. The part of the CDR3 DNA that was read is TGTGCCAGCAACCCGGGACAGGGGAGGTTAAATTCACCC.

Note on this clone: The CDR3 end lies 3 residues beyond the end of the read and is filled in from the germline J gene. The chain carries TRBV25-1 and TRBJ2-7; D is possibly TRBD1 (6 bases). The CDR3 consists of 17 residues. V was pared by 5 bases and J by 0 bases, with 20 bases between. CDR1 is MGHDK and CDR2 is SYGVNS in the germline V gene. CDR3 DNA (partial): TGTGCCAGCAGTCCTCCCGATCTGGGACACCGCTCCTACGAG. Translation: CASSPPDLGHRSYE. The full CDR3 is CASSPPDLGHRSYEQYF.

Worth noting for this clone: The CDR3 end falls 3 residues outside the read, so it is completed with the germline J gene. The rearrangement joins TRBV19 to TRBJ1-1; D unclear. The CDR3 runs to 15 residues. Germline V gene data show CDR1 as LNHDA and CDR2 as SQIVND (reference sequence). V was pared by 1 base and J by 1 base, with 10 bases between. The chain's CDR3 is CASSIGRNRNTEAFF. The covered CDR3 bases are TGTGCCAGTAGTATAGGAAGAAACAGGAACACTGAA.

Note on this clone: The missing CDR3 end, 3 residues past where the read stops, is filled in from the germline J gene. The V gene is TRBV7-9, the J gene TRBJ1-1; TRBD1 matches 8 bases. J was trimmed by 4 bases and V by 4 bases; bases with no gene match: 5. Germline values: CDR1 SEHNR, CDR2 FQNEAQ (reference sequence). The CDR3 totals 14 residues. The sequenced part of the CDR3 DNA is TGTGCCAGCAGCTCGGACAGGGCTCTCACTGAA. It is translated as CASSSDRALTE. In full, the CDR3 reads CASSSDRALTEAFF.

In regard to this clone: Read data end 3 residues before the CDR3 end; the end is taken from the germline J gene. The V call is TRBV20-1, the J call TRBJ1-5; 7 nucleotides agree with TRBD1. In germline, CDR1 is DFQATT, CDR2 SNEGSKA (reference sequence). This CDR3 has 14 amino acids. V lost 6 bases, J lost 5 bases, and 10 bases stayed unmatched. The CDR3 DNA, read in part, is TGCAGTGCCCACGACAGGGAGGGGGATCAGCCC. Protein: CSAHDREGDQP. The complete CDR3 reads CSAHDREGDQPQHF.

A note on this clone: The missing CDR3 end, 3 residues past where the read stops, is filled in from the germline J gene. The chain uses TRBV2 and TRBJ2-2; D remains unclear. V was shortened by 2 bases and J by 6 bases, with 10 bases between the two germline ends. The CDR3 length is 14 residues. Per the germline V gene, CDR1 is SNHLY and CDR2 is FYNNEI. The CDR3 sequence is CASSERVSAGELFF. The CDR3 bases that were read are TGTGCCAGCAGTGAAAGGGTGTCCGCCGGGGAG.

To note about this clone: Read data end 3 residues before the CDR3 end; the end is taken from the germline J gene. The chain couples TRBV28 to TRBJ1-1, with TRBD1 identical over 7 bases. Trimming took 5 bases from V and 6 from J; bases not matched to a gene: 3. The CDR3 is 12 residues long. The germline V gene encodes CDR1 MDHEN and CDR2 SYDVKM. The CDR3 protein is CASSGDRAEAFF. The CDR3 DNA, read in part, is TGTGCCAGCAGTGGTGACAGGGCTGAA.

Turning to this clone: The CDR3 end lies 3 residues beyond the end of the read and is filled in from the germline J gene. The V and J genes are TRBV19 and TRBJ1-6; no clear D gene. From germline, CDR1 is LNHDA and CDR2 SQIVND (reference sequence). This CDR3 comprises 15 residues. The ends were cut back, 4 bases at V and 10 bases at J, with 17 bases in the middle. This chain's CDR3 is CASSTAGGFGSPLHF. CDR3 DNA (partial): TGTGCCAGTAGTACCGCGGGAGGGTTCGGATCACCC. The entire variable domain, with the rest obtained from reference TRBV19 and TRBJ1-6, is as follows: DGGITQSPKYLFRKEGQNVTLSCEQNLNHDAMYWYRQDPGQGLRLIYYSQIVNDFQKGDIAEGYSVSREKKESFPLTVTSAQKNPTAFYLCASSTAGGFGSPLHFGNGTRLTVT.